These 25 T cell receptor beta chains originate from one sample sequenced in a study of T cells in Graves' hyperthyroidism and ophthalmopathy. Amplified TCR beta CDR3 regions came from RNA transcripts. HTBI primers were employed in a first-round RT-PCR of the TCR CDR3. TCRdb processed the multiplex PCR reads anew with MiXCR; each CDR3 protein has one entry. The sample lists some 320,000 distinct CDR3 sequences, roughly 13% occurring once. The sample comprised blood. All receptors come from a middle-aged woman with Graves' ophthalmopathy.

This clonotype appeared a few times. The gene calls are TRBV19 and TRBJ2-1; 10 nucleotides line up with TRBD2. The CDR3 covers 14 residues. Germline V lookup: CDR1 LNHDA, CDR2 SQIVND (reference sequence). Germline trimming cut 3 bases from V and 13 bases from J; bases unmatched to any gene: 9. This CDR3 reads CASSIKRGGTGQFF. CDR3 coding DNA: TGTGCCAGTAGTATCAAGCGGGGGGGGACAGGACAGTTCTTC.

This chain links TRBV3-1 with TRBJ1-2, with 7 bases that match TRBD1. V lost 1 base to trimming and J lost 0 bases; unmatched junction nucleotides: 5. The germline CDR1 and CDR2 sequences are LGHDT and YNNKEL (reference sequence). This CDR3 region has 16 residues. The CDR3 loop is CASSQVTGQSNYGYTF. CDR3 coding DNA: TGTGCCAGCAGCCAAGTAACGGGACAGTCTAACTATGGCTACACCTTC.

This clonotype was observed at least ten times. The V and J genes are TRBV7-2 and TRBJ1-1; no clear D. Germline CDR1 is SGHTA and CDR2 is FQGNSA. V was trimmed by 6 bases and J by 11 bases, leaving 19 bases between them. The CDR3 runs 13 residues. CDR3 sequence (DNA): TGTGCCAGCAGTTCGCCGCCAGGAATGATGGCTTTCTTT. The encoded protein is CASSSPPGMMAFF.

This clonotype was found many times. The rearrangement uses TRBV27 and TRBJ2-7; D tentatively reads TRBD1 or TRBD2 (5 bases each). The CDR3 consists of 14 residues. V lost 5 bases and J 0 bases, leaving 11 bases between the germline ends. Germline assignment: CDR1 MNHEY and CDR2 SMNVEV (reference sequence). This chain's CDR3 is CASSPEGSSYEQYF. In DNA form, the CDR3 reads TGTGCCAGCAGTCCTGAGGGGAGCTCCTACGAGCAGTACTTC.

There are many counts of this clonotype. The V call is TRBV7-2, the J call TRBJ1-5; TRBD1 is a possible D gene (5 bases). The V end lost 5 bases, the J end lost 7 bases, and 12 bases lay between the germline ends. The CDR3 has 13 residues. CDR1 SGHTA and CDR2 FQGNSA come from the germline V gene. In DNA, the CDR3 is TGTGCCAGCAGCGTTGGGGGGGTCCAGCCCCAGCATTTT. Residues: CASSVGGVQPQHF.

This clonotype was seen only a few times. The CDR3 bases are TGTGCCAGCAGCCGGGACAATTGGCACCGGGAGCTGTTTTTT. It encodes CASSRDNWHRELFF. The chain has TRBV5-6 and TRBJ2-2, with D possibly TRBD1 on 6 matching bases. This CDR3 has 14 amino acids. V dropped 4 bases and J dropped 9 bases, with 16 bases sitting between them. The germline gives CDR1 SGHDT, CDR2 YYEEEE. Supplemented by reference TRBV5-6 and TRBJ2-2, the full variable domain reads DAGVTQSPTHLIKTRGQQVTLRCSPKSGHDTVSWYQQALGQGPQFIFQYYEEEERQRGNFPDRFSGHQFPNYSSELNVNALLLGDSALYLCASSRDNWHRELFFGEGSRLTVL.

This clonotype has just a few counts. The junction does not match germline at one end; this may be a read error. The CDR3 bases are TGTGCCAGCAGTGATACAGGGTACTCCTACGAGCAGCACTTC. Encoded protein: CASSDTGYSYEQHF. The chain employs TRBV25-1 and TRBJ2-7, with D possibly matching TRBD1 (6 bases). The CDR3 loop spans 14 amino acids. Germline V lookup: CDR1 MGHDK, CDR2 SYGVNS.

Ten or more counts support this clonotype. This chain connects TRBV10-3 to TRBJ2-1; D perhaps matches TRBD1 (5 bases). The CDR3 loop spans 12 amino acids. Trimming shortened V by 8 bases and J by 6 bases, and 11 bases separated the two germline ends. Looked up from germline, CDR1 is ENHRY and CDR2 is SYGVKD. In DNA form, the CDR3 reads TGTGCCATCGGGGCTTGGCCCAATGAGCAGTTCTTC. It encodes CAIGAWPNEQFF.

This clonotype showed up many times. J is TRBJ1-1 and V is TRBV6-1; D is perhaps TRBD1 (5 bases). Looked up from germline, CDR1 is MNHNS and CDR2 is SASEGT. This CDR3 comprises 14 residues. The germline V and J ends were trimmed by 6 bases and 0 bases, with 11 bases remaining between them. The CDR3 DNA sequence: TGTGCCAGCAGGTCCGACAGAGTGAACACTGAAGCTTTCTTT. Its protein product is CASRSDRVNTEAFF.

This clonotype came up many times. CDR3 bases: TGTGCCAGCTTGGGACAGGGTATAGAAGGCTACACCTTC. This translates into CASLGQGIEGYTF. The rearrangement links TRBV12-3 or TRBV12-4 to TRBJ1-2; 9 positions agree with TRBD1. V lost 8 bases, J lost 8 bases, and 9 bases stayed unmatched. The length of the CDR3 is 13 residues.

The CDR3 nucleotides read TGTGCCAGTAGTATAGAGTCCCCGACAGAAGCTTTCTTT. As protein: CASSIESPTEAFF. This chain links TRBV19 with TRBJ1-1; D gene ambiguous. The CDR3 has 13 residues. Trimming took 0 bases from V and 8 from J, leaving 10 bases between them. From germline, CDR1 is LNHDA and CDR2 SQIVND (reference sequence).

This clonotype appeared many times. The chain recombines TRBV5-1 with TRBJ2-1, with a weak D call TRBD2 (5 bases). The V gene lost 0 bases and the J gene lost 4 bases, with 8 bases spanning the gap. This CDR3 region has 14 residues. From germline, CDR1 is SGHRS and CDR2 YFSETQ. CDR3 nucleotide sequence: TGCGCCAGCAGCTTGGCGGGGTTGTACAATGAGCAGTTCTTC. It is translated as CASSLAGLYNEQFF.

In its sample, this clonotype was seen many times. The chain couples TRBV5-1 to TRBJ2-7; 8 nucleotides line up with TRBD1. V lost 0 bases, J lost 2 bases, and 7 bases stayed unmatched. The CDR3 is 16 amino acids. Germline values: CDR1 SGHRS, CDR2 YFSETQ. The CDR3 here is CASSLGRGRPAYEQYF. The CDR3, as DNA: TGCGCCAGCAGCTTGGGCAGGGGGCGCCCCGCCTACGAGCAGTACTTC.

Ten or more counts support this clonotype. The rearrangement links TRBV2 to TRBJ1-2, with D possibly matching TRBD1 (6 bases). Germline V CDR1 and CDR2: SNHLY, FYNNEI. CDR3 length equals 14 residues. With 6 bases removed from V and 2 bases from J, the gap between germline ends came to 13 bases. The CDR3 sequence is CASRTLGGNYGYTF. The CDR3 DNA reads as TGTGCCAGCAGGACGTTAGGGGGAAACTATGGCTACACCTTC.

This clonotype was seen a handful of times. The chain recombines TRBV4-1 with TRBJ2-1, with 11 nucleotides matching TRBD1. The CDR3 is 16 residues long. With V trimmed by 5 bases and J by 7 bases, 10 bases remained unmatched. Germline assignment: CDR1 MGHRA and CDR2 YSYEKL. The CDR3 region has the DNA TGCGCCAGCAGCAATAGGGGACAGGGGGTTACGAATGAGCAGTTCTTC. It translates to CASSNRGQGVTNEQFF.

At least ten counts were recorded for this clonotype. This chain connects TRBV6-1 to TRBJ2-3; 7 bases are a match to TRBD2. The V gene end was trimmed by 6 bases and the J gene end by 2 bases; junction bases not matched to a gene: 8. The CDR3 runs to 15 residues. The germline gives CDR1 MNHNS, CDR2 SASEGT. CDR3 sequence reads: CASSVSGVSTDTQYF. CDR3 DNA: TGTGCCAGCAGCGTGAGCGGGGTATCCACAGATACGCAGTATTTT.

In this sample, this clonotype turned up a few times. The V call is TRBV11-2, the J call TRBJ2-7; D tentatively fits TRBD1 or TRBD2 (6 bases each). CDR1 and CDR2 (germline): SGHAT, FQNNGV. V was pared by 1 base and J by 3 bases, with 13 bases between. The CDR3 extends over 15 amino acids. CDR3 protein: CASSLVLGGLYEQYF. Here the CDR3 DNA reads TGTGCCAGCAGCTTAGTTCTTGGGGGGCTCTACGAGCAGTACTTC.

This clonotype has only a few counts. The V and J genes are TRBV19 and TRBJ1-4; no firm D call. Trimming stripped 6 bases from V and 5 bases from J, with 10 bases between. Germline-derived CDR1 and CDR2 are LNHDA and SQIVND (reference sequence). The CDR3 is 13 residues long. CDR3 region: CASSPALNEKLFF. CDR3 bases: TGTGCCAGTAGCCCGGCCCTAAATGAAAAACTGTTTTTT.

In this sample, this clonotype turned up many times. The chain recombines TRBV2 with TRBJ2-3; D is perhaps TRBD1 (6 bases). V shed 6 bases and J shed 8 bases, with 15 bases lying between them. The CDR3 covers 13 residues. The germline gives CDR1 SNHLY, CDR2 FYNNEI. The CDR3 is CASRETGIGTQYF. CDR3 sequence (DNA): TGTGCCAGCAGGGAAACAGGGATAGGTACGCAGTATTTT.

There are many counts of this clonotype. The J gene is TRBJ2-7, the V gene TRBV28, with D maybe TRBD1 (5 bases). In germline, CDR1 is MDHEN, CDR2 SYDVKM. Deletions cut 5 bases from V and 2 bases from J, with 19 bases between. This CDR3 has 16 amino acids. The CDR3 reads CASSKAQGRRAYEQYF. CDR3 bases: TGTGCCAGCAGTAAAGCCCAGGGTCGTAGGGCCTACGAGCAGTACTTC.

This clonotype has more than one count but fewer than ten. This chain connects TRBV7-2 to TRBJ2-3; either TRBD1 or TRBD2 may supply D (5 bases each). Germline V gene data show CDR1 as SGHTA and CDR2 as FQGNSA. Trimming stripped 5 bases from V and 5 bases from J, with 14 bases between. CDR3 length equals 14 residues. The CDR3 loop is CASSDRDGQDTQYF. CDR3 nucleotides: TGTGCCAGCAGCGACCGGGACGGCCAAGATACGCAGTATTTT.

This clonotype has at least ten counts. The chain recombines TRBV6-5 with TRBJ2-5; no definite D call. Germline V gene lookup returns CDR1 MNHEY and CDR2 SVGAGI. CDR3 length equals 14 residues. The V and J ends lost 2 bases and 1 base respectively, with 8 bases between them. CDR3 residues: CASSYVSSQETQYF. The CDR3 bases are TGTGCCAGCAGTTACGTCAGCTCCCAAGAGACCCAGTACTTC.

This clonotype has a count of ten or more. The chain links TRBV20-1 to TRBJ2-5, with TRBD2 matching 8 bases. CDR1 and CDR2 (germline): DFQATT, SNEGSKA (reference sequence). J gave up 6 bases and V 1 base, and 10 bases lay outside the gene matches. CDR3 length: 15 residues. Here the CDR3 reads CSARGGLGTQKTQYF. CDR3 in DNA: TGCAGTGCTAGAGGGGGACTAGGCACCCAGAAGACCCAGTACTTC.

This clonotype was counted many times. This chain connects TRBV20-1 to TRBJ2-3; 11 nucleotides match TRBD2. The V and J ends lost 4 bases and 5 bases, in that order; junction bases with no gene match: 11. CDR3 length: 16 residues. Germline V lookup: CDR1 DFQATT, CDR2 SNEGSKA (reference sequence). As DNA, the CDR3 is TGCAGTGCTACCCCCGGGACTAGCGGTTCCATAGATACGCAGTATTTT. This encodes CSATPGTSGSIDTQYF.

This clonotype has only a few counts. This chain joins TRBV20-1 and TRBJ2-3; TRBD1 is a possible D gene (5 bases). This CDR3 spans 13 amino acids. The germline V gene has CDR1 DFQATT and CDR2 SNEGSKA (reference sequence). V was trimmed by 5 bases and J by 1 base, leaving 10 bases between them. The CDR3 DNA is TGCAGTGCTTGGGGCCCGGGCACAGATACGCAGTATTTT. This sequence encodes CSAWGPGTDTQYF.